This T cell receptor (beta chain) emerged from a study of OX40 agonist ivuxolimab in advanced cancers. About the study as a whole: Ivuxolimab, which targeted the costimulatory receptor OX40 (CD134), was an agonistic, fully human IgG2 monoclonal antibody. Intravenous ivuxolimab was administered to patients every 2 weeks at six dose levels: 0.01, 0.1, 0.3, 1.5, 3 and 10 mg/kg. Among the approximately 50 dose-escalation patients, about 20 had hepatocellular carcinoma, around 15 melanoma, 9 renal cell carcinoma and 9 head and neck cancer. In the dose-escalation cohort, 82.7% of patients were male, and the mean age was approximately 60 years, with a range of roughly 20 to 85. Patients were allowed to have had prior anti-PD-1, anti-PD-L1 or anti-CTLA-4 therapy, and about 40% of the dose-escalation patients had been treated with checkpoint inhibitors. Three dose-escalation patients achieved partial responses, one with hepatocellular carcinoma and two with cutaneous melanoma. Peripheral TCRbeta sequencing aimed to test whether ivuxolimab altered TCR sequence diversity and caused clonal T-cell expansion. The paper reports the monotherapy dose-escalation portion (N ≈ 50 patients) of the phase I ivuxolimab trial. Points the paper makes about the study in general: In partial responders in the 0.1-3.0 mg/kg groups, normalized peripheral clonal expansion was found to be among the lowest, especially among CD8+ T cells. Clonal expansion of both CD4+ and CD8+ blood T cells was observed from baseline to week 6 at doses 0.1 to 3.0 mg/kg. The antigen specificity of the clonally expanded peripheral T cells was not determined. After ivuxolimab, CD8+ T cells had more expanded clones than CD4+ T cells on average. Low levels of normalized T-cell clonal expansion were also shown by some nonresponding patients.

A note on this clone: The target of this receptor is not known. No base-level quality is on record; no much larger clone is a single base apart. The sample contains more than one DNA sequence encoding this CDR3.

Genomic DNA was extracted from sorted cells for sequencing of the TCRbeta CDR3 region. The immunoSEQ Assay was used to sequence the TCRbeta CDR3 regions. As stored in TCRdb, this immuneACCESS dataset retains in-frame rearrangements with V and J assigned. A fraction of the clones does not appear; measured against another copy, unresolved V genes explain less than half of the discrepancy, and the remainder lacks a known reason. Here the sample has around 100,000 clones; 87% occur a single time. The ten biggest clones cover under 2% of the sample. CDR3 length: 16 amino acids, cysteine to phenylalanine. The kept DNA is CDR3 alone, 48 bases in frame from the first base. Between the V and J ends, shortened by 2 bases and 0 bases respectively, the junction contains 12 bases. Sequences KGHSH (CDR1) and LQKENI (CDR2) are obtained from the germline V gene. The trial excluded patients who had a history of autoimmune disease or were on systemic immunosuppression. Peripheral blood for TCR sequencing was drawn from every dose cohort at baseline, at cycle 4 day 1 and at cycle 7 day 1. The samples were drawn from a first-in-human, open-label, multicenter phase I dose-escalation trial of ivuxolimab. Adults with locally advanced or metastatic melanoma, renal cell, hepatocellular, or head and neck squamous cell carcinoma were enrolled in the trial. Before TCR sequencing, CD4+ T cells and CD8+ T cells from peripheral blood were sorted into separate populations.

The chain is made from TRBV18 and TRBJ2-3; the best D guess is TRBD1, with 5 bases matching. Sequencing used CD4+ or CD8+ T cells sorted from blood, obtained in a trial of the OX40 agonist ivuxolimab. The receptor's source is an adult with an advanced solid tumor such as melanoma, head and neck, liver or kidney cancer. The DNA sequence follows: TGTGCCAGCTCACCAAGGCAGGGATCTAGCACAGATACGCAGTATTTT. Protein translation: CASSPRQGSSTDTQYF. Beyond the CDR3, the reference TRBV18 and TRBJ2-3 genes provide the residues; the full variable domain reads: NAGVMQNPRHLVRRRGQEARLRCSPMKGHSHVYWYRQLPEEGLKFMVYLQKENIIDESGMPKERFSAEFPKEGPSILRIQQVVRGDSAAYFCASSPRQGSSTDTQYFGPGTRLTVL.